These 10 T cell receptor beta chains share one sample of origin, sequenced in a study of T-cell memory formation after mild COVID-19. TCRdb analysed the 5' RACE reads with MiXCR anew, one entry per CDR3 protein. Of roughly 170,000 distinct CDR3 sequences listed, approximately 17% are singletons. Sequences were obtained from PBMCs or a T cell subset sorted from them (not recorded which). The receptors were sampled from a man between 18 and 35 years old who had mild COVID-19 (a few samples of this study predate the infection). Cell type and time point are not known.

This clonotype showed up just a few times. This CDR3 is CATSRGRGEETQYF. CDR3 bases: TGTGCCACCAGCAGAGGCAGGGGGGAAGAGACCCAGTACTTC. J is TRBJ2-5 and V is TRBV15; tentatively, D is TRBD1 (7 bases). CDR3 length equals 14 residues. CDR1 and CDR2 from the germline V gene are LNHNV and YYDKDF (reference sequence). Trimming stripped 1 base from V and 3 bases from J, with 9 bases between.

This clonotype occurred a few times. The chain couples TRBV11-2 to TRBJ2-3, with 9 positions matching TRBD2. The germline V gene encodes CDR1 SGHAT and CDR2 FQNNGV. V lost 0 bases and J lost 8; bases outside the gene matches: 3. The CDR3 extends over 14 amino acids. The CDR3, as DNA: TGTGCCAGCAGCTTAGAGCGGGGGGGCGGTACGCAGTATTTT. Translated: CASSLERGGGTQYF.

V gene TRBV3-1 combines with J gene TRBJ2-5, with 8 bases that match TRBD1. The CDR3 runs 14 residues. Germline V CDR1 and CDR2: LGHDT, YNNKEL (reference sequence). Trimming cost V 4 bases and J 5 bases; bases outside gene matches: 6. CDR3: CASSLTGVEETQYF. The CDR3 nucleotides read TGTGCCAGCAGCCTGACAGGGGTGGAGGAGACCCAGTACTTC.

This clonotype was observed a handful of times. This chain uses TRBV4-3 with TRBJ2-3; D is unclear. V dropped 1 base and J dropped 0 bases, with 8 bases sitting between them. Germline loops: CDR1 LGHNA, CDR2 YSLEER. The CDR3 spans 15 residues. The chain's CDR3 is CASSQAGSSTDTQYF. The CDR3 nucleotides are TGCGCCAGCAGCCAAGCGGGTTCTAGCACAGATACGCAGTATTTT.

CDR3 sequence: CASSWGAGEPLHF. The DNA of the CDR3 is TGCGCCAGCAGCTGGGGGGCGGGAGAACCCCTCCACTTT. This chain joins TRBV5-1 and TRBJ1-6, with D possibly TRBD1 on 6 matching bases. Trimming left V 3 bases short and J 12 bases short, with 13 bases between. CDR3 length: 13 residues. Germline V gene sequence: CDR1 SGHRS, CDR2 YFSETQ.

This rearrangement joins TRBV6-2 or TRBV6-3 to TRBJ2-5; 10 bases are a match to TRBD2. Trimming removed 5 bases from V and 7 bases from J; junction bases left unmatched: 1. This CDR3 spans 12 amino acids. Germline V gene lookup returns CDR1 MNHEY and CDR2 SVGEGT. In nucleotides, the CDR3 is TGTGCCAGCAGTCGACTAGCGGGGACCCAGTACTTC. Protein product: CASSRLAGTQYF.

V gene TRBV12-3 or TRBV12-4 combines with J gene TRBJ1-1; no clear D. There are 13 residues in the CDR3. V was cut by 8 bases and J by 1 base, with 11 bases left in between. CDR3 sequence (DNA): TGTGCCAGCCAGGTAGTGAAGAACACTGAAGCTTTCTTT. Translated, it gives CASQVVKNTEAFF.

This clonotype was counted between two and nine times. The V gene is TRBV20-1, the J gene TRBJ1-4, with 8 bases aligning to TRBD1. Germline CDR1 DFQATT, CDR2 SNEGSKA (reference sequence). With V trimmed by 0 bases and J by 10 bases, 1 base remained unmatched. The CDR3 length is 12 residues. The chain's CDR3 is CSARDQGAKLFF. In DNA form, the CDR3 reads TGCAGTGCTAGAGATCAGGGGGCAAAACTGTTTTTT.

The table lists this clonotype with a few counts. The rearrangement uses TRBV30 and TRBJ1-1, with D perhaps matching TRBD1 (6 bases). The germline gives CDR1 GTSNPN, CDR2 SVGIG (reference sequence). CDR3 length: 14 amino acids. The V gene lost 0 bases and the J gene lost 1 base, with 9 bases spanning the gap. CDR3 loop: CAWSVQGKNTEAFF. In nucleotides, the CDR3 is TGTGCCTGGAGTGTACAGGGAAAGAACACTGAAGCTTTCTTT.

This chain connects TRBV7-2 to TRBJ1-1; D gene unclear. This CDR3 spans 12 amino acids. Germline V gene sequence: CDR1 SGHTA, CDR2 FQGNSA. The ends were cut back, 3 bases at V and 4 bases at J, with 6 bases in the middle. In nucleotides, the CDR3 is TGTGCCAGCAGCTTCTTTGGCACTGAAGCTTTCTTT. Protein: CASSFFGTEAFF.